Each of the 11 T cell receptor beta chains below was sequenced from the same sample in a study of shared clonotypes between healthy human individuals. Sequenced by immunoSEQ multiplex PCR; TCRdb stores in-frame clones only, minus some. The sample lists a few million clones, just over 90% occurring once. Sample: naive CD4+ T cells sorted from blood. Specified subset: CD45RA+ positively selected. The receptors shown here come from a man between 18 and 35 years old in good health.

The CDR3 here is CALGQFYEQYF. CDR3 DNA sequence: TGTGCCCTCGGACAGTTCTACGAGCAGTACTTC. The gene calls are TRBV6-1 and TRBJ2-7, with D tentatively TRBD1 (6 bases). The V end was cut by 11 bases, the J end by 3 bases, with 11 bases between. Germline-derived CDR1 and CDR2 are MNHNS and SASEGT. This CDR3 is 11 amino acids long.

This sequence joins TRBV5-1 and TRBJ1-4; 7 bases map to TRBD1. The CDR3 sequence is 17 residues long. The germline V gene has CDR1 SGHRS and CDR2 YFSETQ. V was clipped by 4 bases and J by 4 bases; unmatched bases: 13. The chain's CDR3 is CASSIGGTTGVNEKLFF. The CDR3 coding sequence is TGCGCCAGCAGCATTGGGGGTACAACAGGGGTTAATGAAAAACTGTTTTTT.

The chain uses TRBV2 and TRBJ1-4; TRBD1 matches 9 bases. Germline V gene data show CDR1 as SNHLY and CDR2 as FYNNEI. V trimming: 8 bases; J trimming: 6 bases; junction bases outside the gene matches: 10. The CDR3 has 15 residues. CDR3 in amino acids: CASVLEQGAYEKLFF. CDR3 DNA sequence: TGTGCCAGCGTATTGGAACAGGGGGCTTATGAAAAACTGTTTTTT.

This chain connects TRBV5-1 to TRBJ2-1; 10 nucleotides line up with TRBD2. This CDR3 spans 15 amino acids. Per the germline V gene, CDR1 is SGHRS and CDR2 is YFSETQ. Losses at the gene ends were 4 bases for V and 5 bases for J; bases not matched to a gene: 6. CDR3 loop: CASSVSGGAHNEQFF. The CDR3 DNA is TGCGCCAGCAGCGTCAGCGGGGGGGCCCACAATGAGCAGTTCTTC. Using reference TRBV5-1 and TRBJ2-1 for the parts outside the CDR3, the full variable domain is KAGVTQTPRYLIKTRGQQVTLSCSPISGHRSVSWYQQTPGQGLQFLFEYFSETQRNKGNFPGRFSGRQFSNSRSEMNVSTLELGDSALYLCASSVSGGAHNEQFFGPGTRLTVL.

This sequence joins TRBV6-5 and TRBJ2-7; tentative D call: TRBD2 (5 bases). The V end lost 7 bases, the J end lost 1 base, and 11 bases lay between the germline ends. The germline gives CDR1 MNHEY, CDR2 SVGAGI. The CDR3 totals 13 residues. CDR3 sequence: CASKLDFSYEQYF. The DNA for the CDR3 is TGTGCCAGCAAACTGGACTTTTCCTACGAGCAGTACTTC.

The rearrangement links TRBV30 to TRBJ1-2; TRBD1 might be the D (5 bases). V lost 0 bases and J lost 4, with 12 bases in between. The CDR3 sequence is 14 residues long. CDR1 is GTSNPN and CDR2 is SVGIG in the germline V gene (reference sequence). The CDR3 bases are TGTGCCTGGAGTGTACAGCAGGGTGGCTATGGCTACACCTTC. It encodes CAWSVQQGGYGYTF.

The CDR3 region is CASSSRTGGLDEQYF. The CDR3 DNA follows: TGTGCCAGCTCATCAAGGACAGGGGGCCTGGACGAGCAGTACTTC. J is TRBJ2-7 and V is TRBV18; TRBD1 matches at 11 bases. Germline CDR1 and CDR2: KGHSH and LQKENI. The V gene end was trimmed by 5 bases and the J gene end by 5 bases; junction bases not matched to a gene: 8. This CDR3 comprises 15 residues.

The chain uses TRBV5-1 and TRBJ2-7; D might be TRBD1 (6 bases). V lost 4 bases, J lost 4 bases, and 15 bases lay in between. The CDR3 contains 14 residues. Per the germline V gene, CDR1 is SGHRS and CDR2 is YFSETQ. This chain's CDR3 is CASSPGGGEYEQYF. CDR3 nucleotide sequence: TGCGCCAGCAGCCCGGGTGGGGGCGAGTACGAGCAGTACTTC.

The genes are TRBV7-2 and TRBJ2-7; the match to TRBD1 covers 7 bases. The length of the CDR3 is 15 residues. Per germline, CDR1 SGHTA and CDR2 FQGNSA. The V segment lost 5 bases and the J segment 5 bases; nucleotides outside the gene matches: 12. The CDR3 DNA is TGTGCCAGCAGCCTACTCCGGGACAGCGTGGACGAGCAGTACTTC. Translated: CASSLLRDSVDEQYF.

V usage is TRBV2 and J usage is TRBJ1-5; D is uncertain. Deletions cut 6 bases from V and 0 bases from J, with 12 bases between. This CDR3 spans 15 amino acids. Germline V gene lookup returns CDR1 SNHLY and CDR2 FYNNEI. CDR3 residues: CASSPGQSSNQPQHF. Written as DNA, the CDR3 is TGTGCCAGCAGCCCCGGGCAGTCTAGCAATCAGCCCCAGCATTTT.

The rearrangement uses TRBV25-1 and TRBJ2-3, with 7 bases matching TRBD1. This CDR3 is built from 12 residues. In germline, CDR1 is MGHDK, CDR2 SYGVNS. V trimming: 9 bases; J trimming: 8 bases; junction bases outside the gene matches: 8. The chain's CDR3 is CASQGDGGTQYF. The CDR3 DNA reads TGTGCCAGTCAGGGGGATGGAGGTACGCAGTATTTT.